The 21 T cell receptor beta chains given below trace back to one sample, sequenced in a study of T cell responses to AZD1222 COVID-19 vaccine. The data were produced by immunoSEQ multiplex PCR, yet TCRdb's version contains in-frame clones alone and is incomplete. In the table there are 130,000 to 150,000 clones, 85% to 95% of which are singletons. Sequencing was performed on peripheral blood, taken on day 0 of AZD1222 vaccination. Receptors were obtained from an adult in good health.

This chain uses TRBV19 with TRBJ2-1, with D unresolved. Trimming stripped 1 base from V and 10 bases from J, with 11 bases between. Germline lookup yields CDR1 LNHDA and CDR2 SQIVND (reference sequence). CDR3 length: 13 residues. As DNA, the CDR3 is TGTGCCAGTAGTATAGGAATGGAATTCGAGCAGTTCTTC. This sequence encodes CASSIGMEFEQFF.

The V call is TRBV5-6, the J call TRBJ1-2; weak D call: TRBD1 (6 bases). Per the germline V gene, CDR1 is SGHDT and CDR2 is YYEEEE. With 0 bases removed from V and 7 bases from J, the gap between germline ends came to 16 bases. This CDR3 is built from 15 residues. The CDR3 nucleotides are TGTGCCAGCAGCTTGGGAGGGGGACGGGACTTTGGCTACACCTTC. Its translation is CASSLGGGRDFGYTF.

The V call is TRBV2, the J call TRBJ1-2, with TRBD1 matching 7 bases. Trimming at V came to 5 bases and at J to 7 bases, leaving 7 bases not matched to a gene. CDR3 length equals 13 residues. The V gene's germline CDR1 is SNHLY and CDR2 FYNNEI. CDR3 coding DNA: TGTGCCAGCAGTCGACAGGGACGGAGTGGCTACACCTTC. It codes for CASSRQGRSGYTF. The variable domain in full, with the rest retrieved from reference TRBV2 and TRBJ1-2, is EPEVTQTPSHQVTQMGQEVILRCVPISNHLYFYWYRQILGQKVEFLVSFYNNEISEKSEIFDDQFSVERPDGSNFTLKIRSTKLEDSAMYFCASSRQGRSGYTFGSGTRLTVV.

The CDR3 reads CASSLADRGLYEQYF. DNA of the CDR3: TGTGCCAGCAGCTTAGCGGACAGGGGGCTTTACGAGCAGTACTTC. The chain links TRBV7-9 to TRBJ2-7, with TRBD1 matching 11 bases. The CDR3 extends over 15 amino acids. The germline gives CDR1 SEHNR, CDR2 FQNEAQ (reference sequence). Trimming at V came to 0 bases and at J to 4 bases, leaving 2 bases not matched to a gene. The full variable domain, in which reference TRBV7-9 and TRBJ2-7 provide the parts outside the CDR3, is DTGVSQNPRHKITKRGQNVTFRCDPISEHNRLYWYRQTLGQGPEFLTYFQNEAQLEKSRLLSDRFSAERPKGSFSTLEIQRTEQGDSAMYLCASSLADRGLYEQYFGPGTRLTVT.

V is TRBV12-3 or TRBV12-4 and J is TRBJ2-7; D gene ambiguous. This CDR3 spans 13 amino acids. Trimming stripped 6 bases from V and 3 bases from J, with 12 bases between. CDR3 DNA: TGTGCCAGCAGACGTTTAAGGGTCTACGAGCAGTACTTC. Protein: CASRRLRVYEQYF.

This rearrangement joins TRBV6-6 to TRBJ2-7; no clear D. This CDR3 is built from 11 residues. Trimming removed 8 bases from V and 0 bases from J, with 5 bases in between. Germline V gene data show CDR1 as MNHNY and CDR2 as SVGAGI (reference sequence). CDR3 DNA sequence: TGTGCCAGCGAGCACTCCTACGAGCAGTACTTC. Translating it yields CASEHSYEQYF.

This chain joins TRBV4-2 and TRBJ2-1, with no clear D. Trimming removed 4 bases from V and 7 bases from J, with 11 bases in between. From germline, CDR1 is LGHNA and CDR2 YNFKEQ. There are 13 residues in the CDR3. In DNA, the CDR3 is TGTGCCAGCAGCCGAACGGAGATAAATGAGCAGTTCTTC. As protein: CASSRTEINEQFF.

J is TRBJ2-1 and V is TRBV13; 8 bases align to TRBD1. The CDR3 runs to 14 residues. J was trimmed by 8 bases and V by 0 bases; bases with no gene match: 3. The germline V gene encodes CDR1 PRHDT and CDR2 FYEKMQ (reference sequence). CDR3 region: CASSLGRTGYEQFF. CDR3 nucleotide sequence: TGTGCCAGCAGCTTAGGCCGGACAGGGTATGAGCAGTTCTTC.

V is TRBV11-2 and J is TRBJ1-2; D is perhaps TRBD1 (6 bases). Trimming cost V 1 base and J 2 bases, with 11 bases left between them. Per germline, CDR1 SGHAT and CDR2 FQNNGV. The CDR3 extends over 15 amino acids. CDR3 sequence (DNA): TGTGCCAGCAGCTTAGGGCCAGGGGAAAACTATGGCTACACCTTC. This translates into CASSLGPGENYGYTF.

This chain connects TRBV3-1 (or the pseudogene TRBV3-2) to TRBJ2-3, with TRBD2 matching over 12 bases. Trimming took 2 bases from V and 4 from J; bases not matched to a gene: 7. CDR3 length equals 17 residues. Germline V CDR1 and CDR2: LGHDT, YNNKEL (reference sequence). The CDR3 DNA reads TGTGCCAGCAGCCAATCTCCCCTAGCGGGGGGGGCAGATACGCAGTATTTT. Encoded protein: CASSQSPLAGGADTQYF.

V gene TRBV6-2 or TRBV6-3 combines with J gene TRBJ2-2; D ambiguous. Deletions cut 1 base from V and 13 bases from J, with 10 bases between. Germline values: CDR1 MNHEY, CDR2 SVGEGT. The CDR3 has 12 residues. CDR3 in amino acids: CASSYLGPGLFF. The CDR3 DNA reads TGTGCCAGCAGTTACTTGGGCCCGGGGCTGTTTTTT.

The gene calls are TRBV18 and TRBJ1-2; 8 bases align to TRBD1. V dropped 5 bases and J dropped 6; count of bases not matched to a gene: 17. CDR3 size: 17 residues. Germline CDR1 is KGHSH and CDR2 is LQKENI. CDR3 region: CASSSQGGGQVMDGYTF. CDR3 DNA sequence: TGTGCCAGCTCATCGCAAGGAGGGGGACAGGTGATGGATGGCTACACCTTC.

J is TRBJ2-3 and V is TRBV5-1; tentative D call: TRBD1 (6 bases). Trimming pared 2 bases from V and 2 bases from J, leaving 9 bases between. The CDR3 spans 14 residues. The germline V gene encodes CDR1 SGHRS and CDR2 YFSETQ. This CDR3 reads CASSFRTVTDTQYF. CDR3 coding DNA: TGCGCCAGCAGCTTTCGGACAGTCACAGATACGCAGTATTTT.

This chain connects TRBV6-6 to TRBJ1-5; D not resolved. V was trimmed by 7 bases and J by 6 bases, leaving 19 bases between them. Germline V gene lookup returns CDR1 MNHNY and CDR2 SVGAGI (reference sequence). The CDR3 totals 15 residues. The CDR3 spells CASTYGRAAGQPQHF. In nucleotides, the CDR3 is TGTGCCAGCACCTACGGAAGAGCGGCGGGTCAGCCCCAGCATTTT.

V is TRBV7-9 and J is TRBJ2-7; perhaps TRBD2 as D (6 bases). Germline V lookup: CDR1 SEHNR, CDR2 FQNEAQ (reference sequence). This CDR3 has 16 residues. V shed 1 base and J shed 3 bases, with 16 bases lying between them. The CDR3 region is CASSLGAGRMNYEQYF. DNA of the CDR3: TGTGCCAGCAGCTTAGGGGCGGGACGGATGAACTACGAGCAGTACTTC.

This chain connects TRBV4-2 to TRBJ2-5; D remains ambiguous. The CDR3 has 14 amino acids. V dropped 1 base and J dropped 2 bases, with 8 bases sitting between them. Germline V lookup: CDR1 LGHNA, CDR2 YNFKEQ. The CDR3 loop reads CASSQGAEQETQYF. The CDR3, as DNA: TGTGCCAGCAGCCAAGGGGCAGAACAAGAGACCCAGTACTTC.

The rearrangement links TRBV9 to TRBJ2-3; D tentatively fits TRBD1 or TRBD2 (5 bases each). The CDR3 has 16 amino acids. Germline lookup yields CDR1 SGDLS and CDR2 YYNGEE. Deletions cut 0 bases from V and 2 bases from J, with 13 bases between. CDR3 sequence reads: CASSVVPTGLTDTQYF. CDR3 DNA sequence: TGTGCCAGCAGCGTAGTACCGACGGGGCTCACAGATACGCAGTATTTT.

The chain uses TRBV27 and TRBJ1-6; D not certain. There are 13 residues in the CDR3. CDR1 is MNHEY, CDR2 SMNVEV, per germline (reference sequence). V was clipped by 2 bases and J by 10 bases, with 9 bases between them. In DNA form, the CDR3 reads TGTGCCAGCAGTTTAACGTTTGAGTCACCCCTCCACTTT. Translation gives CASSLTFESPLHF.

In its sample, this clone was seen once. The rearrangement joins TRBV18 to TRBJ2-5; TRBD2 aligns across 14 bases. The germline CDR1 and CDR2 sequences are KGHSH and LQKENI. The V gene end was trimmed by 4 bases and the J gene end by 5 bases; junction bases not matched to a gene: 6. The CDR3 length is 16 residues. CDR3 sequence: CASSLGTSGRLETQYF. In DNA, the CDR3 is TGTGCCAGCTCACTTGGGACTAGCGGGAGATTGGAGACCCAGTACTTC.

The rearrangement uses TRBV19 and TRBJ2-5, with D perhaps matching TRBD1 (5 bases). This CDR3 region has 13 residues. CDR1 is LNHDA and CDR2 is SQIVND in the germline V gene (reference sequence). Trimming left V 8 bases short and J 4 bases short, with 14 bases between. CDR3 region: CASSGQAGETQYF. CDR3 nucleotides: TGTGCCAGTTCCGGACAAGCAGGAGAGACCCAGTACTTC. Full variable domain (missing parts from reference TRBV19 and TRBJ2-5): DGGITQSPKYLFRKEGQNVTLSCEQNLNHDAMYWYRQDPGQGLRLIYYSQIVNDFQKGDIAEGYSVSREKKESFPLTVTSAQKNPTAFYLCASSGQAGETQYFGPGTRLLVL.

The genes are TRBV9 and TRBJ2-4; the match to TRBD1 covers 9 bases. Germline V gene data show CDR1 as SGDLS and CDR2 as YYNGEE. This CDR3 contains 13 residues. With V trimmed by 1 base and J by 8 bases, 1 base remained unmatched. CDR3: CASSVRTGDIQYF. In DNA form, the CDR3 reads TGTGCCAGCAGCGTAAGGACAGGGGACATTCAGTACTTC.